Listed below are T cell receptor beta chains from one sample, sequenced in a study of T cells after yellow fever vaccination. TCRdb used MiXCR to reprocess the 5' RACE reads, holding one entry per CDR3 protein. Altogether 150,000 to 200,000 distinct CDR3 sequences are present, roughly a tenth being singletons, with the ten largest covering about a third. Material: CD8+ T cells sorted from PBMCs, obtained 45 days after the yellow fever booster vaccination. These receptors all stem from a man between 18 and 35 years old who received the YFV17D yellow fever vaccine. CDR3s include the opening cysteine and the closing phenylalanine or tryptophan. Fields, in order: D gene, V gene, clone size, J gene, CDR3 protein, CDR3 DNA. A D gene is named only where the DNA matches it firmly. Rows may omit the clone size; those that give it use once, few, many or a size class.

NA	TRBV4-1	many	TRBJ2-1	CASSQVGPTMKQFF	TGCGCCAGCAGCCAAGTGGGCCCGACAATGAAGCAGTTCTTC
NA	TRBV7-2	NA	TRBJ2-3	CASSLDRPTSTDTQYF	TGTGCCAGCAGCTTGGATCGCCCTACTAGCACAGATACGCAGTATTTT
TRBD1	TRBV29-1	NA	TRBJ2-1	CSVEDQRTGYNEQFF	TGCAGCGTTGAAGATCAGAGGACAGGGTACAATGAGCAGTTCTTC
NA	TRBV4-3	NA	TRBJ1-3	CASSQDRGGQMVGNTIYF	TGCGCCAGCAGCCAAGATCGAGGAGGACAAATGGTTGGAAACACCATATATTTT
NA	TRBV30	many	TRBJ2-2	CAWNRATNTGELFF	TGTGCCTGGAATAGGGCTACGAACACCGGGGAGCTGTTTTTT
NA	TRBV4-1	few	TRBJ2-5	CASSQNVMGSQYF	TGCGCCAGCAGCCAGAACGTTATGGGGTCCCAGTACTTC
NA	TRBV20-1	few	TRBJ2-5	CSATRSGETQYF	TGCAGTGCTACTAGGTCGGGTGAGACCCAGTACTTC
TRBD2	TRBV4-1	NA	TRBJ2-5	CASSQEASGDGETQYF	TGCGCCAGCAGCCAAGAGGCTAGCGGGGATGGGGAGACCCAGTACTTC
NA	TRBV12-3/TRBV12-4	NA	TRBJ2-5	CASTSGHPEGSQYF	TGTGCCAGCACTTCGGGCCACCCCGAGGGGTCCCAGTACTTC
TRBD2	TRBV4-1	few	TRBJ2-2	CASSAGTMNTGELFF	TGCGCCAGCAGCGCCGGGACTATGAACACCGGGGAGCTGTTTTTT
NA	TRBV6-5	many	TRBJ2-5	CASSYRETETQYF	TGTGCCAGCAGTTACAGGGAAACGGAGACCCAGTACTTC
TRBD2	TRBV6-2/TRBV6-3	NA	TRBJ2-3	CASREAGGGTDTQYF	TGTGCCAGCAGGGAGGCGGGGGGGGGCACAGATACGCAGTATTTT
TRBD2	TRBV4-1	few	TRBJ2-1	CASSQEGAGGRNEQFF	TGCGCCAGCAGCCAAGAGGGGGCGGGGGGGCGCAATGAGCAGTTCTTC
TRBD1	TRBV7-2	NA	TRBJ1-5	CASSWTGQNQPQHF	TGTGCCAGCAGCTGGACAGGGCAGAATCAGCCCCAGCATTTT
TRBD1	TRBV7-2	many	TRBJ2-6	CASALGDRGLSGANVLTF	TGTGCCAGCGCTTTGGGGGACAGGGGCCTCTCTGGGGCCAACGTCCTGACTTTC
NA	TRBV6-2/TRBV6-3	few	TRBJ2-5	CASLSIHRQETQYF	TGTGCCAGTCTCTCTATACACCGACAAGAGACCCAGTACTTC
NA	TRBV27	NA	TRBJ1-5	CASIQGGVLSNQPQHF	TGTGCCAGCATACAGGGCGGAGTACTTAGCAATCAGCCCCAGCATTTT
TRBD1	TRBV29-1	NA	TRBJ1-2	CSVGTGTYGYTF	TGCAGCGTAGGGACAGGGACCTATGGCTACACCTTC
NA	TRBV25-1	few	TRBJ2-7	CASSELGSEQYF	TGTGCCAGCAGTGAATTGGGTTCCGAGCAGTACTTC
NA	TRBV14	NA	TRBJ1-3	CASSQDRGSRISGNTIYF	TGTGCCAGCAGCCAAGATCGCGGTAGCCGGATCTCTGGAAACACCATATATTTT
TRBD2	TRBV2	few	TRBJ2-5	CASSRTSGEGTQYF	TGTGCCAGCAGCCGGACTAGCGGGGAGGGGACCCAGTACTTC
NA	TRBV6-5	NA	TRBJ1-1	CASSYSAGTMGAFF	TGTGCCAGCAGTTACTCAGCCGGCACGATGGGAGCTTTCTTT
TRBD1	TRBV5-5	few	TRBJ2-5	CASSPTRGSGQGEETQYF	TGTGCCAGCAGCCCGACGCGAGGTTCGGGACAGGGGGAAGAGACCCAGTACTTC
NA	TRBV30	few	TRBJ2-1	CAWSGGKLDEQFF	TGTGCCTGGAGTGGTGGGAAGTTGGATGAGCAGTTCTTC
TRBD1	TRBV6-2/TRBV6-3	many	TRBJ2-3	CASTSVDRDTDTQYF	TGTGCCAGCACCTCCGTGGACAGGGACACAGATACGCAGTATTTT
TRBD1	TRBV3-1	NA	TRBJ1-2	CASSRTGEYGYTF	TGTGCCAGCAGCCGGACAGGAGAATATGGCTACACCTTC
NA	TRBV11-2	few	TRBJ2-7	CASSRAREQYF	TGTGCCAGCAGCCGCGCCCGCGAGCAGTACTTC
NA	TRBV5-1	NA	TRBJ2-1	CASSLLGGSYNEQFF	TGCGCCAGCAGCTTATTGGGGGGCTCCTACAATGAGCAGTTCTTC
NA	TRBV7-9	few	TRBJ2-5	CASSPPNGETQYF	TGTGCCAGCAGCCCCCCCAATGGAGAGACCCAGTACTTC
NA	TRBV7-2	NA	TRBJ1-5	CASSHMDLGLSNQPQHF	TGTGCCAGCAGCCACATGGACCTGGGGTTAAGCAATCAGCCCCAGCATTTT
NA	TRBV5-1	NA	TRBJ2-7	CASSRTLQGNEQYF	TGCGCCAGCAGCAGGACCCTACAGGGAAACGAGCAGTACTTC
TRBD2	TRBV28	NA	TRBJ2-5	CASRQLAGGLLETQYF	TGTGCCAGCAGACAACTAGCGGGGGGTTTGTTAGAGACCCAGTACTTC
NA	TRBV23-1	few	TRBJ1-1	CASSQRRTRNTEAFF	TGCGCCAGCAGTCAACGGCGGACTAGGAACACTGAAGCTTTCTTT
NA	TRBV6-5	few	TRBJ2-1	CASSSGTNPYNEQFF	TGTGCCAGCAGTTCCGGGACAAACCCCTACAATGAGCAGTTCTTC
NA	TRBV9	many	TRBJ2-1	CASSVSPGSDQFF	TGTGCCAGCAGCGTATCGCCGGGCTCCGATCAGTTCTTC
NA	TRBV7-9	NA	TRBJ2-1	CASSDRIYNEQFF	TGTGCCAGCAGCGACAGGATATACAATGAGCAGTTCTTC
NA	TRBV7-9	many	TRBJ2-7	CASSLRVDEQYF	TGTGCCAGCAGCCTCCGCGTGGACGAGCAGTACTTC